The rows below give T cell receptor beta chains drawn from one sample of a study of blood T cell repertoires in COVID-19. Sequenced by immunoSEQ multiplex PCR; TCRdb stores in-frame clones only, minus some. This table holds 300,000 to 350,000 clones, about 86% found once. Sequencing was performed on peripheral blood. The receptors here all came from a man under 40 with active or convalescent COVID-19. CDR3s leave out the opening cysteine and the closing phenylalanine or tryptophan.

V	J	CDR3
TRBV5-5	TRBJ1-1	ASSPREGVRSTEAF
TRBV6-2/TRBV6-3	TRBJ2-7	ASSPGDSFYEQY
TRBV21-1	TRBJ1-2	ASRPLHPLT
TRBV30	TRBJ1-1	AWTTGRGTEAF
TRBV7-9	TRBJ1-4	ASSLGEAKLF
TRBV6-5	TRBJ2-7	ASSREGDYEQY
TRBV15	TRBJ2-1	ATTLAGGTYNEQF
TRBV29-1	TRBJ1-2	SVPTSGVYGYT
TRBV6-2/TRBV6-3	TRBJ1-2	ASSPPPRANYGYT
TRBV7-9	TRBJ2-2	ASQGGGELF
TRBV30	TRBJ2-7	AWSSLFRDRGYEQY
TRBV7-9	TRBJ1-2	ASTRSTLSIDGYT
TRBV5-5	TRBJ1-1	ASSFSLNTEAF
TRBV2	TRBJ2-7	ASRPRVTRYEQY
TRBV9	TRBJ2-3	ASSGGDTDTQY
TRBV11-2	TRBJ1-1	ASSLVVSRNTEAF
TRBV29-1	TRBJ1-2	SVRQGNYGYT
TRBV2	TRBJ1-5	ASSAPWVGRSNQPQH